This T cell receptor beta chain was identified in a study of blood T cell repertoires in COVID-19. Study information: The samples span acute and convalescent COVID-19 from the United States, Italy and Spain. Sources were T cells, B-cell-depleted T cells, or PBMCs; the material itself was cDNA or gDNA.

The authors' processing: Researchers report that nucleated cell counts were estimated from reference gene primer amplification. Here immunoSEQ multiplex PCR was the method, and the copy in TCRdb shows in-frame clones only, minus some. Clone size and V and J calls were adopted from that table, with D and trimming inferred from the DNA. Of approximately 310,000 clones in the sample, about 89% are singletons; the top ten hold 7.8%. Trimming took off 2 bases at V and 1 base at J, with 14 bases between the two ends. Germline V gene lookup returns CDR1 MNHEY and CDR2 SVGAGI. The CDR3 has 16 residues. The count of this clone is one.

The sequence derives from a woman aged 45-65 years who had recovered from COVID-19. The chain combines TRBV6-5 with TRBJ1-1; D not certain. Sequencing used peripheral blood. CDR3: CASSYLWAGQNTEAFF. The CDR3 region has the DNA TGTGCCAGCAGTTACCTCTGGGCCGGTCAGAACACTGAAGCTTTCTTT.